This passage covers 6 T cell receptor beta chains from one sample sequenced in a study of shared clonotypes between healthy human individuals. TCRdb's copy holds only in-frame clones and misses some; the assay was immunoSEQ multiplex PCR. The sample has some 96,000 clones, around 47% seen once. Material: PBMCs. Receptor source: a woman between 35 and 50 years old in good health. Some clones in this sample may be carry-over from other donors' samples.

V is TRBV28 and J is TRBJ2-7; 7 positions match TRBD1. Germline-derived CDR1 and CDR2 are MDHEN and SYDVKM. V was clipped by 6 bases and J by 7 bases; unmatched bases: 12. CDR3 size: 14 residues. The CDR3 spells CASRQGTEPMEQYF. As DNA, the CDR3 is TGTGCCAGCAGACAAGGGACAGAGCCGATGGAGCAGTACTTC.

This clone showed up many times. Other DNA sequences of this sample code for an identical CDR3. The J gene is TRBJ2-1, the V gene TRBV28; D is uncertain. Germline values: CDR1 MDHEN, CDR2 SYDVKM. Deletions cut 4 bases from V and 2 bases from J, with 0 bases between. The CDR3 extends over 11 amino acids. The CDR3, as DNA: TGTGCCAGCAGTTCCTACAATGAGCAGTTCTTC. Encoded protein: CASSSYNEQFF.

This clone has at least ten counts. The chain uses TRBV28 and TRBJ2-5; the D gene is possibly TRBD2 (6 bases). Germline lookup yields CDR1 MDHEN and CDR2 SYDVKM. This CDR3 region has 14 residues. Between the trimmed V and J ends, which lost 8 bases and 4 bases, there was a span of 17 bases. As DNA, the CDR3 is TGTGCCAGCCGGGACTTCCGGAGGGGAGAGACCCAGTACTTC. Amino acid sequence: CASRDFRRGETQYF.

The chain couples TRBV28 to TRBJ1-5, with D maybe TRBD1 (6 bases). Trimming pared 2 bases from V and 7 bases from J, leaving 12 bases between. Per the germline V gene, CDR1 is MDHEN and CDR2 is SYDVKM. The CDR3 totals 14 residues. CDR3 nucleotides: TGTGCCAGCAGTTTAAAGGCAGGGGTACAGCCCCAGCATTTT. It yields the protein CASSLKAGVQPQHF.

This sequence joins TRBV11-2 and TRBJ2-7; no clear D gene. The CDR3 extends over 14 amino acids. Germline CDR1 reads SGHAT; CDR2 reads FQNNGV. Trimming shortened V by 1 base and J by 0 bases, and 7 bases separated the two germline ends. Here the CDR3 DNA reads TGTGCCAGCAGCTTAGGGTTAGGCTCCTACGAGCAGTACTTC. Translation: CASSLGLGSYEQYF.

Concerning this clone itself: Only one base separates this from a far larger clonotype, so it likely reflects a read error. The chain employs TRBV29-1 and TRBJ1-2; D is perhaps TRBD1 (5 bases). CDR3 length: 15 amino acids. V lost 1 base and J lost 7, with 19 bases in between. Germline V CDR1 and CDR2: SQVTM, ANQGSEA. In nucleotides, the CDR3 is TGCAGCGTTGAAGTATTAGGGCAGGGATACTGTGGCTACACCTTC. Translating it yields CSVEVLGQGYCGYTF.